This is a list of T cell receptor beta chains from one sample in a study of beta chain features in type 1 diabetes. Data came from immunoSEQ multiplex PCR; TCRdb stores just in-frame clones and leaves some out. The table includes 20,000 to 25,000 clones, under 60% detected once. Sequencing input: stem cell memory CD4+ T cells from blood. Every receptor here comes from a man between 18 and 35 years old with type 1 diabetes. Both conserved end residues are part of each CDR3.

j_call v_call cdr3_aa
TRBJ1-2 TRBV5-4 CASSLGTGEYGYGYTF
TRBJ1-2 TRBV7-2 CASRIQFTQAYYGYTF
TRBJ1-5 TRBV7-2 CASSPTGDQPQHF
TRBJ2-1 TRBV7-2 CASSLVSGGDEQFF
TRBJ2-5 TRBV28 CASSALITSGGVVRETQYF
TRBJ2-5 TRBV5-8 CASSLGQGRETQYF
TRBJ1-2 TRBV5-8 CASSRFGGPRDGYTF
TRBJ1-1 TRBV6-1 CASSGQRMNTEAFF
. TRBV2 CASSDPRDRGYEQYF
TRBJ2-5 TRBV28 CASSFQDRGHQETQYF
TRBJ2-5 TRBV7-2 CASSWARGTQETQYF
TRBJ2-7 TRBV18 CASSPTREAATYEQYF
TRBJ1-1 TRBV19 CASSIEGTAMNTEAFF
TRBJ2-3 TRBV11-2 CASSLGRTRTDTQYF
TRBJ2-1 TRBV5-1 CASSTGRGSYNEQFF
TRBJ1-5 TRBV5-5 CASSQGQHQPQHF
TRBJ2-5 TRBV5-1 CASSLAGGETQYF
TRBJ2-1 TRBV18 CASSPEASGSNEQFF
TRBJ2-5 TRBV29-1 CSLLGGGETQYF
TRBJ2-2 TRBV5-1 CASSLGDHTGELFF
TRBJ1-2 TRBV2 CASSSTRDYGYTF
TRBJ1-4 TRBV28 CASSPLTPGQGDWGNEKLFF
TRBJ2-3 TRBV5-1 CASSSPGTSGSTDTQYF
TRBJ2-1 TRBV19 CASSIGTFSYNEQFF
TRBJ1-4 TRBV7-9 CASSSSTGGNEKLFF
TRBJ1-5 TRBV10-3 CATLPNGDSNQPQHF
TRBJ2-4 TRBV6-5 CASSRGDKNIQYF
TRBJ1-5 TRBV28 CASGGLGVGNQPQHF
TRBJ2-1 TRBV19 CASSRQREAVEQFF
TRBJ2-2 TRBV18 CASSPLVLGLAGNTGELFF
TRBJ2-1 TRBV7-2 CASRLQGTEQFF
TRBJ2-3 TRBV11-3 CASSSGGHTDTQYF
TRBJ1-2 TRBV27 CASSFQGQGGVYGYTF
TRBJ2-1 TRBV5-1 CASSLVGAGGKQFF
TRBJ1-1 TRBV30 CAWSRTGFGTEAFF
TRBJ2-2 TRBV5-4 CASSPGQNTGELFF
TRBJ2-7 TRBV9 CASSGRGTSYEQYF
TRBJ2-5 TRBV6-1 CASSGPGLASLAQYF
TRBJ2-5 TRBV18 CASSPTSVRETQYF
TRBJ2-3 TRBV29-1 CSVGRGSTDTQYF
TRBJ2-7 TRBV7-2 CASSPPTSSYEQYF
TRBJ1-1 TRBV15 CATSRKTGGYTEAFF
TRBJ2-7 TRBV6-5 CASSSLGQGKEYF
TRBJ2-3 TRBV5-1 CASSLGGPYTDTQYF
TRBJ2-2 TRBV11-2 CASSLTLQRANTGELFF
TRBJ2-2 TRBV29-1 CSVSDPRGNTGELFF
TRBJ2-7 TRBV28 CASRVTGGYEQYF
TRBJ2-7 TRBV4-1 CASSQRTLAGGPGYEQYF
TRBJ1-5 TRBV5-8 CASSLGQGWNQPQHF
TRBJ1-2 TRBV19 CASSARQANYGYTF
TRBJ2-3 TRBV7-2 CASRPAGGMSDTQYF
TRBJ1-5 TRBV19 CASSTGGNQPQHF